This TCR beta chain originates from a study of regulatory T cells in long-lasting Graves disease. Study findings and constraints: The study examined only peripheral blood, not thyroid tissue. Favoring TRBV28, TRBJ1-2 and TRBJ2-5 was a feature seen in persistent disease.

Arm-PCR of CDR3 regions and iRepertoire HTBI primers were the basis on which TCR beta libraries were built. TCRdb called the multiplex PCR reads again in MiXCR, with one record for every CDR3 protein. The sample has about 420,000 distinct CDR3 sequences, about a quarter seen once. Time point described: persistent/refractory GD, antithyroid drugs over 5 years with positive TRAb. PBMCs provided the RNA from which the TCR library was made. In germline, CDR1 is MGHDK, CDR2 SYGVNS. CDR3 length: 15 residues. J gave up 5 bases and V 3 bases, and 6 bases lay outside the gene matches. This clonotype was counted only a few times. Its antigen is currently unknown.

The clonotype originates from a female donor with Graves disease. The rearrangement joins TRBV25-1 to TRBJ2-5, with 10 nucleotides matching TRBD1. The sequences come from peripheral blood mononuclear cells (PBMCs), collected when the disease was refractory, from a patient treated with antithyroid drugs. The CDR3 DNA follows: TGTGCCAGCAGTGATGGACAGGGGGTGGTCGAGACCCAGTACTTC. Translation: CASSDGQGVVETQYF.